This is a list of T cell receptor beta chains from one sample in a study of control samples from healthy donors and cancer patients. Only in-frame clones appear in the TCRdb table, and some are missing; sequencing was by immunoSEQ multiplex PCR. The sample has about 120,000 clones, 85% to 90% seen once. The sequenced sample consisted of PBMCs. Receptors originate from a woman aged 50 to 60 with colorectal cancer. CDR3s include the opening cysteine and the closing phenylalanine or tryptophan. The order of the fields is V gene, clone size, J gene, CDR3 protein. Where a row states a size, it is once, few, many or the class of an expanded clone; other rows omit it.

v_gene: TRBV6-5
abundance: .
j_gene: TRBJ1-3
CDR3aa: CASSSDHNSGNTIYF

v_gene: TRBV5-6
abundance: once
j_gene: TRBJ2-2
CDR3aa: CASSSPLGTSNTGELFF

v_gene: TRBV6-2/TRBV6-3
abundance: .
j_gene: TRBJ2-1
CDR3aa: CASSYARFSGADNEQFF

v_gene: TRBV27
abundance: .
j_gene: TRBJ2-2
CDR3aa: CASNGRVPGELFF

v_gene: TRBV7-8
abundance: .
j_gene: TRBJ1-4
CDR3aa: CASSLDRGSGKLFF

v_gene: TRBV4-1
abundance: .
j_gene: TRBJ1-1
CDR3aa: CASSQVGRNTEAFF

v_gene: TRBV6-6
abundance: .
j_gene: TRBJ2-3
CDR3aa: CASSPGLPTDTQYF

v_gene: TRBV5-4
abundance: .
j_gene: TRBJ2-3
CDR3aa: CASSTTSGAYDTQYF

v_gene: TRBV2
abundance: .
j_gene: TRBJ2-3
CDR3aa: CASSVDRAGGTDTQYF

v_gene: TRBV28
abundance: .
j_gene: TRBJ1-1
CDR3aa: CASSLYPQGRAEAFF

v_gene: TRBV28
abundance: once
j_gene: TRBJ1-6
CDR3aa: CASSLRLFRTGLNSPLHF

v_gene: TRBV6-6
abundance: .
j_gene: TRBJ1-5
CDR3aa: CASRQGLSNQPQHF

v_gene: TRBV18
abundance: once
j_gene: TRBJ1-2
CDR3aa: CASSPSYDRGPGYTF

v_gene: TRBV19
abundance: .
j_gene: TRBJ1-6
CDR3aa: CASRVAKTGTASNSPLHF

v_gene: TRBV9
abundance: .
j_gene: TRBJ2-3
CDR3aa: CASSATSGRATDTQYF

v_gene: TRBV6-1
abundance: .
j_gene: TRBJ1-2
CDR3aa: CASSEMGREWDGYTF

v_gene: TRBV18
abundance: .
j_gene: TRBJ1-1
CDR3aa: CASSPLSPDSNTEAFF

v_gene: TRBV2
abundance: .
j_gene: TRBJ2-3
CDR3aa: CASSLAPNTDTQYF

v_gene: TRBV3-1/TRBV3-2
abundance: .
j_gene: TRBJ2-2
CDR3aa: CASSQGWLDTGELFF

v_gene: TRBV14
abundance: .
j_gene: TRBJ1-6
CDR3aa: CASSPRHNSPLHF

v_gene: TRBV5-8
abundance: .
j_gene: TRBJ1-5
CDR3aa: CASSLGTGGDQPQHF

v_gene: TRBV29-1
abundance: .
j_gene: TRBJ2-3
CDR3aa: CSVGSDRGHSDTQYF

v_gene: TRBV9
abundance: .
j_gene: TRBJ2-6
CDR3aa: CASSALAGANVLTF

v_gene: TRBV18
abundance: .
j_gene: TRBJ2-2
CDR3aa: CASSPRRGGVTTGELFF

v_gene: TRBV4-1
abundance: .
j_gene: TRBJ2-7
CDR3aa: CASSQDGDGYEQYF

v_gene: TRBV6-5
abundance: once
j_gene: TRBJ2-7
CDR3aa: CASRHQQGNEQYF

v_gene: TRBV5-1
abundance: .
j_gene: TRBJ2-1
CDR3aa: CASGFGTRTRGEQFF

v_gene: TRBV30
abundance: once
j_gene: TRBJ2-2
CDR3aa: CAWSNSGTSFATGELFF

v_gene: TRBV12-3/TRBV12-4
abundance: .
j_gene: TRBJ2-7
CDR3aa: CASSFNSGREQYF

v_gene: TRBV7-8
abundance: .
j_gene: TRBJ2-5
CDR3aa: CASSLRGIWETQYF

v_gene: TRBV24-1
abundance: .
j_gene: TRBJ2-4
CDR3aa: CATVDSSVLMTKNIQYF

v_gene: TRBV7-3
abundance: .
j_gene: TRBJ2-2
CDR3aa: CASSHTPGLEAGELFF

v_gene: TRBV3-1/TRBV3-2
abundance: few
j_gene: TRBJ2-5
CDR3aa: CASSQAGDRGETQYF

v_gene: TRBV9
abundance: .
j_gene: TRBJ1-3
CDR3aa: CASSVDTSSGNTIYF

v_gene: TRBV5-1
abundance: .
j_gene: TRBJ2-3
CDR3aa: CASSLQDRTDTQYF

v_gene: TRBV18
abundance: .
j_gene: TRBJ1-4
CDR3aa: CASSPVGSITNEKLFF

v_gene: TRBV7-8
abundance: .
j_gene: TRBJ2-3
CDR3aa: CASSLLLPGKHPYF

v_gene: TRBV29-1
abundance: once
j_gene: TRBJ1-1
CDR3aa: CSVNPSNTEAFF

v_gene: TRBV25-1
abundance: .
j_gene: TRBJ2-1
CDR3aa: CASSDGGSTSYNEQFF

v_gene: TRBV18
abundance: .
j_gene: TRBJ1-4
CDR3aa: CASSPPSIGEKLFF

v_gene: TRBV19
abundance: .
j_gene: TRBJ1-4
CDR3aa: CASSIGAAGEKLFF

v_gene: TRBV30
abundance: .
j_gene: TRBJ1-2
CDR3aa: CAWSVQSWASNYGYTF

v_gene: TRBV5-1
abundance: .
j_gene: TRBJ2-7
CDR3aa: CASSLEPRVRSYEQYF

v_gene: TRBV29-1
abundance: .
j_gene: TRBJ2-5
CDR3aa: CSVARGQETQYF

v_gene: TRBV27
abundance: .
j_gene: TRBJ1-5
CDR3aa: CASSFYRWGQPQHF

v_gene: TRBV3-1/TRBV3-2
abundance: .
j_gene: TRBJ2-7
CDR3aa: CANATRDYSYEQYF

v_gene: TRBV27
abundance: .
j_gene: TRBJ2-1
CDR3aa: CASIRSGTGAFEQFF

v_gene: TRBV10-2
abundance: .
j_gene: TRBJ1-2
CDR3aa: CASSGLQSYGYTF

v_gene: TRBV15
abundance: .
j_gene: TRBJ1-2
CDR3aa: CATSREARLTAPGYTF

v_gene: TRBV6-5
abundance: .
j_gene: TRBJ2-3
CDR3aa: CASSYSGLADTDTQYF

v_gene: TRBV28
abundance: .
j_gene: TRBJ1-2
CDR3aa: CASSFMMEGHGYTF

v_gene: TRBV2
abundance: .
j_gene: TRBJ1-3
CDR3aa: CASSEGGGNTIYF

v_gene: TRBV6-1
abundance: .
j_gene: TRBJ2-7
CDR3aa: CASSEQGSDAYEQYF

v_gene: TRBV10-3
abundance: .
j_gene: TRBJ2-2
CDR3aa: CATSPPSGGFNTGELFF

v_gene: TRBV4-1
abundance: few
j_gene: TRBJ2-1
CDR3aa: CASSQVVRDSYNEQFF

v_gene: TRBV3-1/TRBV3-2
abundance: .
j_gene: TRBJ2-2
CDR3aa: CASSQGTQFTGELFF

v_gene: TRBV2
abundance: .
j_gene: TRBJ2-1
CDR3aa: CASSVLFNEQFF